The 14 T cell receptor beta chains given below trace back to one sample, sequenced in a study of blood T cell repertoires in COVID-19. Generated by immunoSEQ multiplex PCR, the TCRdb table keeps only in-frame clones and is missing some. Of about 90,000 clones detected, approximately 92% appear once; the ten largest clones hold 6.3%. Sequenced: peripheral blood. These receptor sequences come from a woman in her sixties or seventies with active COVID-19.

The chain joins TRBV30 to TRBJ1-2, with 7 bases that match TRBD1. Germline CDR1 and CDR2: GTSNPN and SVGIG (reference sequence). The trim removed 3 bases at V and 0 bases at J, leaving 7 bases unmatched. CDR3 length: 15 amino acids. The CDR3 DNA follows: TGTGCCTGGAGCTTCCGGGACAGCGCTAACTATGGCTACACCTTC. Its protein product is CAWSFRDSANYGYTF. The full variable domain, its missing parts supplied by reference TRBV30 and TRBJ1-2, is SQTIHQWPATLVQPVGSPLSLECTVEGTSNPNLYWYRQAAGRGLQLLFYSVGIGQISSEVPQNLSASRPQDRQFILSSKKLLLSDSGFYLCAWSFRDSANYGYTFGSGTRLTVV.

The chain uses TRBV5-1 and TRBJ1-4; TRBD1 matches 7 bases. J lost 4 bases, V lost 4 bases, and 4 bases had no gene match. From germline, CDR1 is SGHRS and CDR2 YFSETQ. This CDR3 comprises 14 residues. CDR3 protein: CASSQDRSNEKLFF. The CDR3 coding sequence is TGCGCCAGCAGCCAGGACAGGAGTAATGAAAAACTGTTTTTT.

The chain links TRBV4-1 to TRBJ1-4; D is unclear. Between the trimmed V and J ends, which lost 0 bases and 8 bases, there was a span of 13 bases. The CDR3 is 15 residues long. Looked up from germline, CDR1 is MGHRA and CDR2 is YSYEKL. CDR3 bases: TGCGCCAGCAGCCAAGATGGCAGTAGAGGAGAAAAACTGTTTTTT. It yields the protein CASSQDGSRGEKLFF.

In this sample, this clone turned up a few times. The V call is TRBV5-4, the J call TRBJ2-1; 7 bases are shared with TRBD2. Germline CDR1 is SGHNT and CDR2 is YYREEE (reference sequence). This CDR3 region has 16 residues. With 0 bases clipped from V and 9 bases from J, the junction kept 12 bases outside the gene matches. DNA for the CDR3: TGTGCCAGCAGCTTGGAAAGGGCGGGAGTAAGAAGTGAGCAGTTCTTC. Translating gives CASSLERAGVRSEQFF.

The gene calls are TRBV11-2 and TRBJ2-7; the match to TRBD2 covers 14 bases. The CDR3 is 18 residues long. The J segment lost 2 bases and the V segment lost 1 base, leaving 7 bases of the junction unmatched. From germline, CDR1 is SGHAT and CDR2 FQNNGV. CDR3: CASSLGTGTSGSPYEQYF. As DNA, the CDR3 is TGTGCCAGCAGCTTAGGGACCGGGACTAGCGGGAGCCCCTACGAGCAGTACTTC.

The rearrangement joins TRBV14 to TRBJ1-4, with D possibly TRBD1 on 5 matching bases. Trimming pared 1 base from V and 8 bases from J, leaving 17 bases between. This CDR3 comprises 16 residues. Per germline, CDR1 SGHDN and CDR2 FVKESK. CDR3 DNA sequence: TGTGCCAGCAGCCAAGGGGGGAGGGGAGAATCGGAAAAACTGTTTTTT. Translating it yields CASSQGGRGESEKLFF.

The rearrangement uses TRBV6-2 or TRBV6-3 and TRBJ1-5; no firm D call. CDR3 size: 14 residues. Germline values: CDR1 MNHEY, CDR2 SVGEGT. Trimming left V 2 bases short and J 4 bases short, with 9 bases between. CDR3 sequence: CASSYTSRNQPQHF. The CDR3 bases are TGTGCCAGCAGTTACACTAGCCGGAATCAGCCCCAGCATTTT.

The chain combines TRBV28 with TRBJ2-3; possibly TRBD2 for D (5 bases). The CDR3 has 12 amino acids. The V gene's germline CDR1 is MDHEN and CDR2 SYDVKM. V lost 8 bases and J lost 4, with 10 bases in between. The CDR3 spells CASVGSSDTQYF. CDR3 sequence (DNA): TGTGCCAGCGTTGGGAGTTCAGATACGCAGTATTTT.

The rearrangement links TRBV27 to TRBJ2-1; 7 positions match TRBD1. This CDR3 is 14 amino acids long. Germline V gene data show CDR1 as MNHEY and CDR2 as SMNVEV (reference sequence). The J segment lost 1 base and the V segment lost 7 bases, leaving 4 bases of the junction unmatched. CDR3 nucleotides: TGTGCCAGCAACCGACAGGGTTCCTACAATGAGCAGTTCTTC. Protein product: CASNRQGSYNEQFF.

This chain joins TRBV7-2 and TRBJ1-6, with a possible D match to TRBD1 (6 bases). Per the germline V gene, CDR1 is SGHTA and CDR2 is FQGNSA. The CDR3 spans 15 residues. The V and J ends lost 5 bases and 7 bases respectively, with 15 bases between them. CDR3 residues: CASSHPDRLNSPLHF. The CDR3, as DNA: TGTGCCAGCAGCCATCCTGACAGGCTCAATTCACCCCTCCACTTT.

This clone was recorded once. The rearrangement uses TRBV5-6 and TRBJ2-3; 7 nucleotides agree with TRBD2. Germline V CDR1 and CDR2: SGHDT, YYEEEE. The length of the CDR3 is 16 residues. After removal of 5 bases from V and 2 bases from J, the junction contained 11 bases not matched to a gene. CDR3 protein: CASRMFGTTITDTQYF. CDR3 coding DNA: TGTGCCAGCAGGATGTTCGGGACTACCATCACAGATACGCAGTATTTT.

The rearrangement uses TRBV18 and TRBJ2-5; 9 bases agree with TRBD2. CDR3 length equals 14 residues. J lost 7 bases, V lost 5 bases, and 8 bases had no gene match. CDR1 is KGHSH and CDR2 is LQKENI in the germline V gene. CDR3 in amino acids: CASSAGTSPGTQYF. The DNA of the CDR3 is TGTGCCAGCTCAGCCGGGACTAGCCCTGGGACCCAGTACTTC.

As DNA, the CDR3 is TGTGCCATCAGCCCAGGGGGTCGAGAGACCGGGGAGCTGTTTTTT. Its translation: CAISPGGRETGELFF. V usage is TRBV10-3 and J usage is TRBJ2-2; 7 positions match TRBD1. V dropped 6 bases and J dropped 5; count of bases not matched to a gene: 9. The CDR3 contains 15 residues. Germline V lookup: CDR1 ENHRY, CDR2 SYGVKD.

This chain joins TRBV10-2 and TRBJ2-7; D might be TRBD1 (6 bases). The V end was cut by 0 bases, the J end by 3 bases, with 12 bases between. The CDR3 has 15 residues. The germline gives CDR1 WSHSY, CDR2 SAAADI. CDR3 region: CASSESGQAIYEQYF. The CDR3 DNA is TGCGCCAGCAGTGAGTCGGGACAAGCCATCTACGAGCAGTACTTC.